The 13 T cell receptor beta chains presented below share a single source sample, sequenced in a study of T cells after yellow fever vaccination. TCRdb reanalysed the 5' RACE reads using MiXCR and keeps one entry per CDR3 protein. The data hold some 320,000 distinct CDR3 sequences, with roughly a tenth observed a single time. The sample consisted of CD4+ T cells sorted from PBMCs, taken 45 days after the yellow fever booster vaccination. The source is a man younger than 35 who received the YFV17D yellow fever vaccine.

The chain joins TRBV15 to TRBJ2-1, with 12 nucleotides matching TRBD2. The J segment lost 6 bases and the V segment lost 5 bases, leaving 8 bases of the junction unmatched. This CDR3 has 16 residues. Germline CDR1 is LNHNV and CDR2 is YYDKDF (reference sequence). The CDR3 protein is CATSGRLAGASNEQFF. The CDR3 region has the DNA TGTGCCACCAGCGGCAGACTAGCGGGGGCGAGCAATGAGCAGTTCTTC.

The chain carries TRBV7-9 and TRBJ2-3, with TRBD1 as a possible D gene (6 bases). Deletions cut 5 bases from V and 0 bases from J, with 12 bases between. The CDR3 has 15 amino acids. Per germline, CDR1 SEHNR and CDR2 FQNEAQ (reference sequence). CDR3 sequence (DNA): TGTGCCAGCAGCACCAGGGGAATTAGCACAGATACGCAGTATTTT. The encoded protein is CASSTRGISTDTQYF.

In this sample, this clonotype turned up a few times. The chain recombines TRBV12-3 or TRBV12-4 with TRBJ2-1; TRBD2 might be the D (6 bases). This CDR3 has 13 residues. V was pared by 5 bases and J by 12 bases, with 17 bases between. The CDR3 is CASSQTRGEGQFF. The CDR3 region has the DNA TGTGCCAGCAGTCAGACTAGGGGAGAGGGGCAGTTCTTC.

The CDR3 region has the DNA TGTGCCAGCAGCTTAACCGCAGGGTTCAATGAGCAGTTCTTC. Amino acids: CASSLTAGFNEQFF. V is TRBV7-2 and J is TRBJ2-1; the D gene is possibly TRBD1 (5 bases). V was clipped by 2 bases and J by 6 bases, with 11 bases between them. This CDR3 has 14 residues. The V gene's germline CDR1 is SGHTA and CDR2 FQGNSA.

This clonotype was seen more than once but under ten times. CDR3 residues: CASSLLDGGLTDTQYF. CDR3 DNA sequence: TGTGCCAGCAGCTTGCTTGACGGGGGACTCACAGATACGCAGTATTTT. J is TRBJ2-3 and V is TRBV5-5; TRBD2 is a possible D gene (6 bases). Germline lookup yields CDR1 SGHKS and CDR2 YYEKEE (reference sequence). Trimming shortened V by 1 base and J by 2 bases, and 14 bases separated the two germline ends. This CDR3 has 16 amino acids.

This clonotype was seen at least ten times. This chain joins TRBV7-2 and TRBJ2-2; 9 nucleotides line up with TRBD1. CDR3 length equals 16 residues. Trimming took 6 bases from V and 1 from J; bases not matched to a gene: 6. The germline gives CDR1 SGHTA, CDR2 FQGNSA. CDR3 sequence reads: CASSPNRGQNTGELFF. The CDR3 DNA follows: TGTGCCAGCAGTCCTAACAGGGGGCAGAACACCGGGGAGCTGTTTTTT.

The V gene is TRBV12-3 or TRBV12-4, the J gene TRBJ1-3; D may be TRBD1 (5 bases). This CDR3 region has 14 residues. V was cut by 7 bases and J by 4 bases, with 14 bases left in between. CDR3 amino acids: CASTRLGDGNTIYF. The CDR3, as DNA: TGTGCCAGCACCCGACTAGGGGACGGAAACACCATATATTTT.

This clonotype was counted a few times. The chain combines TRBV2 with TRBJ2-1, with D possibly being TRBD2 (6 bases). Deletions cut 2 bases from V and 1 base from J, with 12 bases between. The CDR3 extends over 16 amino acids. Germline values: CDR1 SNHLY, CDR2 FYNNEI. In nucleotides, the CDR3 is TGTGCCAGCAGTGAATTGGTCGGGACTTCCTACAATGAGCAGTTCTTC. Translated, it gives CASSELVGTSYNEQFF. The full variable domain, with the rest looked up from reference TRBV2 and TRBJ2-1, is EPEVTQTPSHQVTQMGQEVILRCVPISNHLYFYWYRQILGQKVEFLVSFYNNEISEKSEIFDDQFSVERPDGSNFTLKIRSTKLEDSAMYFCASSELVGTSYNEQFFGPGTRLTVL.

This clonotype was recorded a few times. The chain uses TRBV6-5 and TRBJ1-2; a possible D gene is TRBD1 (6 bases). From germline, CDR1 is MNHEY and CDR2 SVGAGI. The V end lost 6 bases, the J end lost 8 bases, and 16 bases lay between the germline ends. CDR3 size: 13 residues. This chain's CDR3 is CASSLTGFYGYTF. CDR3 in DNA: TGTGCCAGCAGCTTAACAGGGTTTTACGGCTACACCTTC.

On this clonotype: This may be a read error, as it is one base from a much larger clone. The gene calls are TRBV7-2 and TRBJ1-5; no reliable D call. Per the germline V gene, CDR1 is SGHTA and CDR2 is FQGNSA. The CDR3 loop spans 15 amino acids. Trimming took off 1 base at V and 3 bases at J, with 10 bases between the two ends. The CDR3 DNA sequence: TGTGCCAGCAGCTTAGTTGGATGGTACAATCAGCCCCAGCATTTT. Residues: CASSLVGWYNQPQHF.

The chain has TRBV5-1 and TRBJ2-1; D is uncertain. Trimming removed 0 bases at V and 8 bases at J, with 6 bases between. Germline lookup yields CDR1 SGHRS and CDR2 YFSETQ. CDR3 length equals 12 residues. CDR3 in DNA: TGCGCCAGCAGCTTGGTCCGGGATGAGCAGTTCTTC. This codes for CASSLVRDEQFF.

This clonotype was seen more than once but under ten times. The chain uses TRBV20-1 and TRBJ1-5; D possibly corresponds to TRBD1 (6 bases). The germline CDR1 and CDR2 sequences are DFQATT and SNEGSKA (reference sequence). This CDR3 comprises 12 residues. Trimming cost V 4 bases and J 4 bases, with 8 bases left between them. Here the CDR3 DNA reads TGCAGTGCTAAGCAGGGGAATCAGCCCCAGCATTTT. Its translation is CSAKQGNQPQHF.

This clonotype was observed a few times. The J gene is TRBJ1-2, the V gene TRBV7-8, with D perhaps TRBD1 (5 bases). This CDR3 spans 13 amino acids. Trimming removed 5 bases from V and 7 bases from J, with 14 bases in between. Germline-derived CDR1 and CDR2 are SGHVS and FQNEAQ. The CDR3: CASSLDSLIGYTF. The CDR3 DNA follows: TGTGCCAGCAGCCTCGACAGCCTCATTGGCTACACCTTC.